This T cell receptor (beta chain) comes out of a study of siplizumab effects on memory and regulatory T cells. The study's findings and limits: The study found that mappable alloreactive CD4+ clones averaged about 70% Treg-derived with siplizumab and approximately 28% in controls. Memory T cells appeared less diverse than naive cells, which seemed to contribute substantially to alloresponse.

Assay: immunoSEQ multiplex PCR; the TCRdb copy retains only in-frame clones and omits some. The sample consists of about 120,000 clones, approximately 92% of them appearing once. This CDR3 contains 12 residues. The germline V and J ends were trimmed by 3 bases and 7 bases, with 9 bases remaining between them. Germline assignment: CDR1 SNHLY and CDR2 FYNNEI. This clone turned up a few times. Its antigen is currently unknown. The specimen sequenced was non-Treg CD4+ T cells sorted from blood. The receptor was isolated from a human donor in good health. This chain connects TRBV2 to TRBJ1-1; D not certain. Written as DNA, the CDR3 is TGTGCCAGCAGTGACGGGCCTGGTGAAGCTTTCTTT. This codes for CASSDGPGEAFF.